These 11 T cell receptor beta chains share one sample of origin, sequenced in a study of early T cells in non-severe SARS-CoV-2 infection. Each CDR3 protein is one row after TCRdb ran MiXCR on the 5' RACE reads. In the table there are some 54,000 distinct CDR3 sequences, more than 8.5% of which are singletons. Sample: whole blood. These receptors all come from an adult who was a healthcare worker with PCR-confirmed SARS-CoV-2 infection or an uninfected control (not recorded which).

The CDR3 reads CSVPSGRGNEQFF. In DNA form, the CDR3 reads TGCAGTGTACCCAGCGGGAGGGGGAATGAGCAGTTCTTC. The chain joins TRBV20-1 to TRBJ2-1; 10 bases match TRBD2. V lost 7 bases to trimming and J lost 7 bases; unmatched junction nucleotides: 7. Germline CDR1 DFQATT, CDR2 SNEGSKA (reference sequence). There are 13 residues in the CDR3.

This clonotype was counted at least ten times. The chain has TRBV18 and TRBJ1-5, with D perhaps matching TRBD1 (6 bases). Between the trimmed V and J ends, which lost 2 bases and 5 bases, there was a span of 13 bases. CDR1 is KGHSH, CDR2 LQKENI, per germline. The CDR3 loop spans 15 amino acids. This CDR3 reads CASSPTGGRDQPQHF. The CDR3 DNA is TGTGCCAGCTCACCAACGGGGGGGCGGGATCAGCCCCAGCATTTT.

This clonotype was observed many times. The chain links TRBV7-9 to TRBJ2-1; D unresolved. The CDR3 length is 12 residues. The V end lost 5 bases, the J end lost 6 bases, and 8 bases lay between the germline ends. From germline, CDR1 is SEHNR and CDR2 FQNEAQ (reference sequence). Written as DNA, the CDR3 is TGTGCCAGCAGCCCCCCTGGCAATGAGCAGTTCTTC. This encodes CASSPPGNEQFF.

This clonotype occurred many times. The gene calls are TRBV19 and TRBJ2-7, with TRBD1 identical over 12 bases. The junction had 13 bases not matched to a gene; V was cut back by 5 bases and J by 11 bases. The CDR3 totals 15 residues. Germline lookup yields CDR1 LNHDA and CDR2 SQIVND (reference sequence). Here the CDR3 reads CASSLTSGTGGAKYF. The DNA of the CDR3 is TGTGCCAGTAGTCTCACCTCCGGGACAGGGGGCGCGAAGTACTTC.

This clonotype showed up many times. The CDR3 nucleotides are TGCGCCAGCAGCTTGGTCGGCGGGACAGGGGGTGAAGAGCAGTACTTC. It codes for CASSLVGGTGGEEQYF. The chain combines TRBV5-1 with TRBJ2-7; 11 bases fit TRBD1. CDR3 size: 16 residues. Per germline, CDR1 SGHRS and CDR2 YFSETQ. V dropped 0 bases and J dropped 7; count of bases not matched to a gene: 9.

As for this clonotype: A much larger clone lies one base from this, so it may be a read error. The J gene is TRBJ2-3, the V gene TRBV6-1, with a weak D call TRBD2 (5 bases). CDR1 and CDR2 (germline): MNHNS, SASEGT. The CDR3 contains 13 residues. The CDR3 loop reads CASRTGFADTRYF. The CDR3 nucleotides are TGTGCCAGCCGAACGGGGTTCGCAGATACGCGGTATTTT.

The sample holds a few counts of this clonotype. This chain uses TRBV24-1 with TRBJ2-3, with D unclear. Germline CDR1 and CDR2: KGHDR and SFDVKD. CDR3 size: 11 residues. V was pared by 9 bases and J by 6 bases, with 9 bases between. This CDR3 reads CATATGDTQYF. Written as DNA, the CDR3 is TGTGCCACCGCAACTGGGGATACGCAGTATTTT.

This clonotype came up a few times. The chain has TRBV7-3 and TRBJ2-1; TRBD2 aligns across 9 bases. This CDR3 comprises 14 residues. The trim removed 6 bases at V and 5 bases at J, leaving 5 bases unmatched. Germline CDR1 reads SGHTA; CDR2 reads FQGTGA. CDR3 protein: CASRVAGVNNEQFF. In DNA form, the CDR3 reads TGTGCCAGCAGGGTAGCGGGAGTGAACAATGAGCAGTTCTTC.

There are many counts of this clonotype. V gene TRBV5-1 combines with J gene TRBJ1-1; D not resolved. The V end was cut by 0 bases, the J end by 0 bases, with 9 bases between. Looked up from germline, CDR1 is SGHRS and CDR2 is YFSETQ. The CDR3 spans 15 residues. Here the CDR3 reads CASSLVGIMNTEAFF. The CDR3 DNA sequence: TGCGCCAGCAGCTTGGTGGGGATTATGAACACTGAAGCTTTCTTT. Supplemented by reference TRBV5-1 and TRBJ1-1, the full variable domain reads KAGVTQTPRYLIKTRGQQVTLSCSPISGHRSVSWYQQTPGQGLQFLFEYFSETQRNKGNFPGRFSGRQFSNSRSEMNVSTLELGDSALYLCASSLVGIMNTEAFFGQGTRLTVV.

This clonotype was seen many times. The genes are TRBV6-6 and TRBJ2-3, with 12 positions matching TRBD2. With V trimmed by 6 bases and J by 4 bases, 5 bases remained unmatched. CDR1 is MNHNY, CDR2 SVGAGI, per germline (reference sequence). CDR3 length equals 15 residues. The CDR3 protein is CASSRLAGAPDTQYF. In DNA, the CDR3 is TGTGCCAGCAGCCGACTAGCGGGAGCCCCAGATACGCAGTATTTT.

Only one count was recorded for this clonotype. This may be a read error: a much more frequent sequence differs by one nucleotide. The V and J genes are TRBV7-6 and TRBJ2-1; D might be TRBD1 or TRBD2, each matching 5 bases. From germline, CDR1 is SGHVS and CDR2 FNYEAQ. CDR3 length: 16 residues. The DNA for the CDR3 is TGTGTCAGCAGCCCATATGGGGGAGTTGCGTACAATGAGCAGTTCTTC. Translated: CVSSPYGGVAYNEQFF.